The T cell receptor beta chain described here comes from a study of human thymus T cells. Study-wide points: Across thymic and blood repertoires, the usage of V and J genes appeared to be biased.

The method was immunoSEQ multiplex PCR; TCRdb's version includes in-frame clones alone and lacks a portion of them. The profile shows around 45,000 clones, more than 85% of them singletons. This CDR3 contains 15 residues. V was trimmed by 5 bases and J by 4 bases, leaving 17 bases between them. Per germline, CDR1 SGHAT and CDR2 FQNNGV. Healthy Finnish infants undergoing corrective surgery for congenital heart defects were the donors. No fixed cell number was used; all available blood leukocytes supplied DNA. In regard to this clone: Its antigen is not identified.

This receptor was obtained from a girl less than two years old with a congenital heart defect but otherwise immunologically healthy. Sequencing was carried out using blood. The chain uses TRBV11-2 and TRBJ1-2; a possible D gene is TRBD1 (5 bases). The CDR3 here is CASSPPGLLGYGYTF. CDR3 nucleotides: TGTGCCAGCAGCCCACCGGGACTTCTGGGCTATGGCTACACCTTC.